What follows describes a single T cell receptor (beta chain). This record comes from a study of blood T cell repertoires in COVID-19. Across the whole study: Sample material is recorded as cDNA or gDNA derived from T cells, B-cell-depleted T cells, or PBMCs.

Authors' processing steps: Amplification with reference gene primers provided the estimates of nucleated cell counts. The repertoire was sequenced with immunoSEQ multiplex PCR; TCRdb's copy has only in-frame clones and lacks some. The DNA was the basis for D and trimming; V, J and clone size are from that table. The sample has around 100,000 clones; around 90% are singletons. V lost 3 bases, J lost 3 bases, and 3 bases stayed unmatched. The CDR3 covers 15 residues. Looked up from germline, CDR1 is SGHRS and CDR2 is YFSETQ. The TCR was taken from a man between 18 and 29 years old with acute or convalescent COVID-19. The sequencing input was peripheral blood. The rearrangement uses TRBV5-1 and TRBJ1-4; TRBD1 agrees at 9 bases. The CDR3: CASSSHRGPNEKLFF. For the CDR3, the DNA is TGCGCCAGCAGCTCGCACAGGGGGCCTAATGAAAAACTGTTTTTT. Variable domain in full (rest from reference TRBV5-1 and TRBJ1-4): KAGVTQTPRYLIKTRGQQVTLSCSPISGHRSVSWYQQTPGQGLQFLFEYFSETQRNKGNFPGRFSGRQFSNSRSEMNVSTLELGDSALYLCASSSHRGPNEKLFFGSGTQLSVL.